This T cell receptor (beta chain) was sequenced in a study of tumor-infiltrating lymphocytes in primary liver carcinoma. Whole-study context: The patients presented with primary liver carcinoma, which was managed through surgical resection. The neoplasms were of stage T1-T3 N0M0, with dimensions of 4.2 to 10 cm across.

The CDR3 is 15 residues long. From germline, CDR1 is SGHNT and CDR2 YYREEE (reference sequence). Points on this clonotype: Its target is not known. The germline gene is not matched at one end of the junction; a read error may be the cause.

Germline DNA was also extracted, and blood RNA was taken from unsorted whole blood. Using a constant-region primer together with ProtoScript II reverse transcriptase, TCR beta cDNA was made from 500 ng of total RNA. Sequencing libraries for TCR beta derived from three nested multiplex PCR rounds that used slightly modified ARM-PCR. A C-beta reverse primer and TRBV1-TRBV30 forward primers served in each of the first two PCR rounds, at 9 to 10 cycles apiece. TCRdb passed the multiplex PCR reads through MiXCR, listing each CDR3 protein once. The sample holds about 200,000 distinct CDR3 sequences, 65% seen once. General study results and limits: Tumors carried a top-250-clone fraction significantly exceeding that of blood (p = 0.039).

This sequence originates from a woman aged 55-70 years with primary liver carcinoma and hepatitis B virus infection. This chain joins TRBV5-4 and TRBJ2-1; 9 nucleotides align to TRBD1. The specimen was peripheral blood. This CDR3 reads CTSCSEGQGNNEQFF. Written as DNA, the CDR3 is TGTACCAGCTGCTCGGAGGGACAGGGCAACAATGAGCAGTTCTTC. Full variable domain (rest looked up from reference TRBV5-4 and TRBJ2-1): ETGVTQSPTHLIKTRGQQVTLRCSSQSGHNTVSWYQQALGQGPQFIFQYYREEENGRGNFPPRFSGLQFPNYSSELNVNALELDDSALYLCTSCSEGQGNNEQFFGPGTRLTVL.